This record covers a single TCR beta chain. Germline V gene data show CDR1 as SGHVS and CDR2 as FQNEAQ. CDR3 length equals 14 residues. Trimming took 2 bases from V and 5 from J, leaving 13 bases between them. This specimen comes from a study of cytomegalovirus exposure and HLA in healthy donors. Vbeta (60) and Jbeta (13) primers were used in the PCR. Using immunoSEQ multiplex PCR, the repertoire was profiled, and TCRdb retains in-frame clones only, with some absent. The table lists about 110,000 clones. V usage is TRBV7-8 and J usage is TRBJ2-7; a weak D match, TRBD2 (5 bases). Sequenced material: PBMCs. This clonotype originated in a middle-aged man in good health and CMV-seropositive. The CDR3 DNA reads as TGTGCCAGCAGCTTACGAGAGGTCGGGAACGAGCAGTACTTC. This gives the protein CASSLREVGNEQYF.